At least ten counts were recorded for the clone carrying this TCR beta chain. No antigen is known for it. These data originate in a study of read filtering for tumor transcriptome and immune sequencing. The wider study: After DNase treatment, RNA was made into whole-transcriptome libraries.

This library used roughly 430 ng RNA and molecular barcoded adaptors spanning alpha/delta and beta/gamma chains. MiXCR, applied by TCRdb to the reads, yields one record per CDR3 protein. Counted here are about 130,000 distinct CDR3 sequences, 10% to 15% occurring once; the ten biggest clones make up about 10%. Study-level results: RNA-seq captured clonotypes less deeply and reliably than IR-seq.

The sample taken for sequencing was a population of CD138-negative cells sorted from bone marrow. The receptor was derived from a donor at least 40 years old with multiple myeloma.

The CDR3 protein is CASSLFSGQGLYTGELFF. CDR3 bases: TGTGCCAGCAGCTTATTCTCAGGACAGGGGCTCTACACCGGGGAGCTGTTTTTT. The chain recombines TRBV7-8 with TRBJ2-2; 9 bases map to TRBD1. The V and J ends lost 2 bases and 3 bases, in that order; junction bases with no gene match: 10. Germline assignment: CDR1 SGHVS and CDR2 FQNEAQ. This CDR3 has 18 residues.